These T cell receptor beta chains were read from a single sample in a study of CD8+ T cells in alopecia areata. The assay was immunoSEQ multiplex PCR, and TCRdb's table has in-frame clones only and misses some. In the table there are under 350,000 clones, 58% of which are singletons. Sequencing was performed on CD4+ T cells sorted from blood, taken at week 24, from a patient treated with tofacitinib. The source of these receptors is a human donor with alopecia areata. CDR3s include the opening cysteine and the closing phenylalanine or tryptophan. The D gene is left open where the match is weak. The size field is filled for only some rows; it gives once, few, many or a size class.

J	size	D	length	V	DNA	CDR3
TRBJ1-6	few	NA	14	TRBV4-3	TGCGCCAGCAGCCAAGACGGGGACCTCTCACCCCTCCACTTT	CASSQDGDLSPLHF
TRBJ2-7	few	TRBD1	18	TRBV7-2	TGTGCCAGCACCCTGACAGGGGGCGATCACCCCGTAGGAGACGAGCAGTACTTC	CASTLTGGDHPVGDEQYF
TRBJ2-7	few	TRBD1	14	TRBV7-2	TGTGCCAGCACAGTCGGACAGGGATATTACGAGCAGTACTTC	CASTVGQGYYEQYF
TRBJ2-7	NA	TRBD1	15	TRBV4-3	TGCGCCAGCAGCCAAGATGCGCGGACAGGGGACGAGCAGTACTTC	CASSQDARTGDEQYF
TRBJ2-3	NA	NA	14	TRBV9	TGTGCCAGCAGCACCGGGGGACGCACAGATACGCAGTATTTT	CASSTGGRTDTQYF
TRBJ2-6	few	NA	17	TRBV7-9	TGTGCCAGTCCCCCTAGGGGATGGACCTCTGGGGCCAACGTCCTGACTTTC	CASPPRGWTSGANVLTF
TRBJ2-7	NA	NA	16	TRBV4-2	TGTGCCAGCAGCCAAGATAGGCCCCTGGGGGGCGGCGAGCAGTACTTC	CASSQDRPLGGGEQYF
TRBJ2-3	NA	NA	14	TRBV10-3	TGTGCCATCAGGACCGAAGCCGGGGCAGATACGCAGTATTTT	CAIRTEAGADTQYF
TRBJ2-5	many	NA	11	TRBV19	TGTGCCAGTAGCCTCCGGGAGACCCAGTACTTC	CASSLRETQYF
TRBJ1-1	few	NA	15	TRBV19	TGTGCCAGTAAAGTTGAACGGGTTATGAACACTGAAGCTTTCTTT	CASKVERVMNTEAFF
TRBJ1-6	NA	NA	13	TRBV29-1	TGCAGCGTTAGGACGGACTATAATTCACCCCTCCACTTT	CSVRTDYNSPLHF
TRBJ2-3	NA	NA	15	TRBV11-2	TGTGCCAGCAGCTTGGACCCAATTCGAGCAGATACGCAGTATTTT	CASSLDPIRADTQYF
TRBJ1-1	NA	NA	10	TRBV20-1	TGCAGTGCTAGGGGGACTGAAGCTTTCTTT	CSARGTEAFF
TRBJ2-1	NA	NA	13	TRBV29-1	TGCAGCGTTGAAGGGCAGGCCTACAATGAGCAGTTCTTC	CSVEGQAYNEQFF
TRBJ2-5	NA	NA	14	TRBV6-6	TGTGCCAGCAGTTACTCGGCAGGGGCGGAGACCCAGTACTTC	CASSYSAGAETQYF
TRBJ2-2	NA	NA	15	TRBV2	TGTGCCAGCAGTGAGAATTCACTGAACACCGGGGAGCTGTTTTTT	CASSENSLNTGELFF
TRBJ1-2	NA	NA	18	TRBV28	TGTGCCAGCGGGATGACCGGCAGGGAGCGGTTGAGGAACTATGGCTACACCTTC	CASGMTGRERLRNYGYTF
TRBJ2-2	few	NA	14	TRBV9	TGTGCCAGCAGCCTCCCAGTGAGCACCGGGGAGCTGTTTTTT	CASSLPVSTGELFF
TRBJ2-3	NA	TRBD2	14	TRBV9	TGTGCCAGCAGCGTGGGGACTATCACAGATACGCAGTATTTT	CASSVGTITDTQYF
TRBJ1-5	once	NA	13	TRBV29-1	TGCAGCGTTGCGTGGGTGGATACTCAGCCCCAGCATTTT	CSVAWVDTQPQHF
TRBJ2-7	NA	NA	13	TRBV28	TGTGCCAGCAGTCCGGGACATGCCTACGAGCAGTACTTC	CASSPGHAYEQYF